This entry features one T cell receptor (beta chain) sequence. No patient had autoimmune disease or received systemic immunosuppression. Germline V gives CDR1 LGHNA, CDR2 YNFKEQ. J lost 2 bases, V lost 0 bases, and 7 bases had no gene match. CDR3 size: 16 residues. The protocol was immunoSEQ multiplex PCR, while the TCRdb copy is restricted to in-frame clones and leaves out a portion. The table records roughly 48,000 clones, about four fifths of them present only once. These data are taken from a study of OX40 agonist ivuxolimab in advanced cancers. The clonotype was recovered from an adult with an advanced solid tumor such as melanoma, head and neck, liver or kidney cancer. Sequenced material: CD4+ or CD8+ T cells sorted from blood, taken in a trial of the OX40 agonist ivuxolimab. This rearrangement joins TRBV4-2 to TRBJ2-7, with 7 bases matching TRBD1. In DNA form, the CDR3 reads TGTGCCAGCAGCCAAGATCTCCTGGGACAGACCTACGAGCAGTACTTC. Amino acids: CASSQDLLGQTYEQYF.